This T cell receptor (beta chain) was sequenced for a study of shared clonotypes between healthy human individuals. Study-level background: CD8 memory received one plate per donor, CD8 naive two, CD4 memory three and CD4 naive three. Overall study results and limits: It was expected that sequencing depth would affect clonotype sharing among donors. Clonotypes shared by all four sorted-subset donors had higher generation probabilities than non-shared clonotypes.

Points on this clone: What it recognizes is unknown.

This table comes from immunoSEQ multiplex PCR, and its TCRdb copy is limited to in-frame clones, with some not included. The data contain approximately 2.5 million clones, 80% to 95% of them singletons. CD4+ cells yielded CD45RA+ naive and CD45RA-negative memory subsets. V shed 0 bases and J shed 11 bases, with 10 bases lying between them. CDR3 length equals 13 residues. Germline CDR1 is SGHDN and CDR2 is FVKESK. This TCR was sampled from a man between 18 and 29 years old in good health. Some clones in this sample may be carry-over from other donors' samples. The chain employs TRBV14 and TRBJ1-4; D not certain. Material: naive CD4+ T cells from PBMCs. Sample subset: CD45RA+ positively selected. This chain's CDR3 is CASSQDLGRKLFF. CDR3 DNA: TGTGCCAGCAGCCAAGATCTGGGAAGGAAACTGTTTTTT.